The 6 T cell receptor beta chains presented below share a single source sample, sequenced in a study of long-term antiretroviral therapy in people with HIV. Survey-level immunoSEQ v3.0 assays were run. Using immunoSEQ multiplex PCR, the repertoire was profiled, and TCRdb retains in-frame clones only, with some absent. The table records around 20,000 clones, just under 85% of them present only once. The sample consisted of unsorted PBMCs, taken 0.5 years after starting antiretroviral therapy. These receptors were obtained from a man aged 18 to 29 with HIV.

On this clone itself: An end of the junction does not agree with germline; a read error may underlie this. V and J are TRBV11-1 and TRBJ2-1; D possibly matches TRBD1 or TRBD2 (6 bases each). CDR3 length: 14 amino acids. Germline CDR1 reads SGHAT; CDR2 reads FQDESV (reference sequence). CDR3: CASSLELGGGEQFF. In nucleotides, the CDR3 is TGTGCCAGCAGTTTAGAACTCGGGGGCGGCGAGCAGTTCTTC.

The chain couples TRBV27 to TRBJ1-1, with a tentative D call TRBD1 (6 bases). There are 16 residues in the CDR3. Germline V gives CDR1 MNHEY, CDR2 SMNVEV (reference sequence). V lost 2 bases to trimming and J lost 5 bases, with 18 bases between them. The chain's CDR3 is CASSLRWQGRGTEAFF. Written as DNA, the CDR3 is TGTGCCAGCAGTTTAAGGTGGCAGGGGCGGGGTACTGAAGCTTTCTTT.

The rearrangement uses TRBV2 and TRBJ1-5, with D tentatively TRBD1 (6 bases). V gave up 5 bases and J gave up 3 bases, with 11 bases separating them. Germline V gives CDR1 SNHLY, CDR2 FYNNEI. The CDR3 contains 14 residues. The CDR3 reads CASSIQGPNQPQHF. In DNA, the CDR3 is TGTGCCAGCAGTATACAGGGACCCAATCAGCCCCAGCATTTT.

In DNA, the CDR3 is TGTGCCAGCTCACCCCAGGGGGCGGCTGTCGCCTACGAGCAGTACTTC. Translating gives CASSPQGAAVAYEQYF. The chain carries TRBV18 and TRBJ2-7, with TRBD1 identical over 8 bases. The CDR3 contains 16 residues. V dropped 3 bases and J dropped 2; count of bases not matched to a gene: 9. Germline assignment: CDR1 KGHSH and CDR2 LQKENI. The complete variable domain, with remaining parts taken from reference TRBV18 and TRBJ2-7, reads NAGVMQNPRHLVRRRGQEARLRCSPMKGHSHVYWYRQLPEEGLKFMVYLQKENIIDESGMPKERFSAEFPKEGPSILRIQQVVRGDSAAYFCASSPQGAAVAYEQYFGPGTRLTVT.

V usage is TRBV9 and J usage is TRBJ1-6; a weak D match, TRBD1 (5 bases). This CDR3 has 14 residues. The V end was cut by 5 bases, the J end by 5 bases, with 11 bases between. The V gene's germline CDR1 is SGDLS and CDR2 YYNGEE. The CDR3 protein is CASRAQVNNSPLHF. The CDR3 DNA sequence: TGTGCCAGCAGAGCACAGGTAAATAATTCACCCCTCCACTTT.

The chain carries TRBV7-2 and TRBJ2-7; D is undetermined. CDR1 is SGHTA, CDR2 FQGNSA, per germline. The ends were cut back, 5 bases at V and 5 bases at J, with 19 bases in the middle. The CDR3 consists of 15 residues. The CDR3 DNA sequence: TGTGCCAGCAGCCCGCGAGGTTCAAGTTTTAACGAGCAGTACTTC. Translation: CASSPRGSSFNEQYF.